Following are 7 T cell receptor beta chains from one sample sequenced in a study of T cells expressing NK-cell markers (dated by TCRdb to 2020 to 2021). The library was produced with 5' RACE. The instrument was an Illumina HiSeq 2000. Each CDR3 protein sequence appears as one entry after TCRdb reprocessed the reads, and no DNA is included. The table for this sample lists about 410,000 distinct CDR3 sequences. The ten largest clones take up around 10% of the sample. Source material: blood T cells: a sorted CD56 or NKG2C T cell subset, CD4+ or CD8+ T cells, or bulk PBMC T cells (not recorded which). These receptors all come from a woman aged 45-65 years in good health. Donor details come from another sample of the same person, matched by shared clones.

This chain uses TRBV14 with TRBJ2-2; TCRdb lists TRBD2, though no DNA is available to test this call. The CDR3 runs to 15 residues. The germline V gene encodes CDR1 SGHDN and CDR2 FVKESK. This chain's CDR3 is CASSPTSGSVGELFF. The variable domain in full, with the rest retrieved from reference TRBV14 and TRBJ2-2, is EAGVTQFPSHSVIEKGQTVTLRCDPISGHDNLYWYRRVMGKEIKFLLHFVKESKQDESGMPNNRFLAERTGGTYSTLKVQPAELEDSGVYFCASSPTSGSVGELFFGEGSRLTVL.

The rearrangement uses TRBV7-2 and TRBJ2-1; TCRdb designates TRBD1, a call that cannot be tested without DNA. The CDR3 is 15 amino acids. The germline V gene encodes CDR1 SGHTA and CDR2 FQGNSA. CDR3 loop: CASSFRGDLIGEQFF.

The rearrangement joins TRBV19 to TRBJ2-3; TCRdb calls TRBD2, which cannot be checked without DNA. The CDR3 loop spans 16 amino acids. CDR1 is LNHDA, CDR2 SQIVND, per germline (reference sequence). This CDR3 is CATLRRSGSRTDTQYF. Based on the CDR3 plus reference TRBV19 and TRBJ2-3, the full variable domain is DGGITQSPKYLFRKEGQNVTLSCEQNLNHDAMYWYRQDPGQGLRLIYYSQIVNDFQKGDIAEGYSVSREKKESFPLTVTSAQKNPTAFYLCATLRRSGSRTDTQYFGPGTRLTVL.

The chain joins TRBV12-3 or TRBV12-4 to TRBJ2-4; checking the TCRdb D call of TRBD1 is not possible without DNA. The CDR3 covers 16 residues. The CDR3 protein is CASSRRDRLAKNIQYF.

This chain joins TRBV12-3 or TRBV12-4 and TRBJ1-2; lacking DNA, the TRBD1 call made by TCRdb goes unchecked. CDR3 length: 14 residues. This chain's CDR3 is CASRPRGGGFSYTF.

V gene TRBV7-2 combines with J gene TRBJ2-1; TCRdb proposes TRBD2, but this gene call is untestable without DNA. This CDR3 has 18 residues. Germline CDR1 is SGHTA and CDR2 is FQGNSA. CDR3 sequence reads: CASSLRFRGGRSTNEQFF.

The J gene is TRBJ2-3, the V gene TRBV6-5; the TRBD1 assignment by TCRdb is unverifiable without DNA. Germline-derived CDR1 and CDR2 are MNHEY and SVGAGI. CDR3 length equals 18 residues. CDR3 in amino acids: CASSSQGAILSGTDTQYF.